This T cell receptor (beta chain) was identified in a study of shared clonotypes between healthy human individuals. Germline V lookup: CDR1 SEHNR, CDR2 FQNEAQ (reference sequence). V lost 5 bases and J 0 bases, leaving 17 bases between the germline ends. This CDR3 has 17 residues. Profiling relied on immunoSEQ multiplex PCR, and the TCRdb table lists in-frame clones only, not all of them. The sample lists 550,000 to 650,000 clones, approximately 96% seen once, with roughly 0.1% in the top ten. As defined, naive CD8 cells were CD45RO-negative and positively selected for CCR7, with terminally differentiated effector memory CD45RA+ cells excluded. The donors were all Caucasian adults (living in Nashville, Tennessee).

This receptor was obtained from a woman in her thirties in good health. Material: naive CD8+ T cells sorted from blood. The chain carries TRBV7-9 and TRBJ2-1; the D is unclear. The CDR3 DNA is TGTGCCAGCAGCCCTCCACCCTCTGGCAGCTCCTACAATGAGCAGTTCTTC. This codes for CASSPPPSGSSYNEQFF.